The source of this T cell receptor beta chain is a study of PD-L1 blockade in urothelial cancer. The time point was: pretreatment peripheral blood. Individual patients had between 1 and 8 samples, taken pretreatment and on-treatment. Spike-ins of synthetic TCR analog templates went into each PCR. Assay used: immunoSEQ multiplex PCR; TCRdb lists only in-frame clones, some missing. The data show tens of thousands of clones, with almost 90% seen just once and around 1.6% held by the top ten. The sequences come from PBMCs, collected around atezolizumab (anti-PD-L1) treatment. The TCR originated in a man aged 55 to 70 with urothelial cancer.

This chain's CDR3 is CASSTLGGVLRDEQFF. The CDR3 DNA is TGTGCCAGCAGCACACTAGGGGGGGTACTTAGGGATGAGCAGTTCTTC. The chain recombines TRBV5-4 with TRBJ2-1, with D possibly matching TRBD2 (7 bases). This CDR3 has 16 amino acids. V lost 4 bases and J 8 bases, leaving 22 bases between the germline ends. Germline-derived CDR1 and CDR2 are SGHNT and YYREEE (reference sequence).